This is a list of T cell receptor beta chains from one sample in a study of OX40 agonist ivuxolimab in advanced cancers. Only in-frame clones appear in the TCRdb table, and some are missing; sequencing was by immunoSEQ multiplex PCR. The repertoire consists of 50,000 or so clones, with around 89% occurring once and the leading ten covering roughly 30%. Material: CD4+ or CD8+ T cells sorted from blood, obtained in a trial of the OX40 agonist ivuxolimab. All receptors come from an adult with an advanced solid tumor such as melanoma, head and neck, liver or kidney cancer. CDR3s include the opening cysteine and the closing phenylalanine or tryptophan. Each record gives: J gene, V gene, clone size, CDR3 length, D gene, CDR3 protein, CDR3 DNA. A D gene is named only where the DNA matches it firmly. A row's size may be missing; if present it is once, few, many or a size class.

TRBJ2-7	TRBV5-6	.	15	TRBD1	CASSLGLQGAYEQYF	TGTGCCAGCAGCTTGGGTCTCCAGGGGGCCTACGAGCAGTACTTC
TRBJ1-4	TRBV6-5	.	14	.	CASSSGYRGEKLFF	TGTGCCAGCAGCTCAGGATATCGGGGTGAAAAACTGTTTTTT
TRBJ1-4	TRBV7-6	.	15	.	CASRPNFGPNEKLFF	TGTGCCAGCAGACCAAACTTCGGCCCTAATGAAAAACTGTTTTTT
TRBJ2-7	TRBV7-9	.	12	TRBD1	CASSPGQVEQYF	TGTGCCAGCAGCCCGGGACAGGTCGAGCAGTACTTC
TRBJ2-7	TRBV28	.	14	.	CASSLSGSAYEQYF	TGTGCCAGCAGTTTATCGGGGTCAGCCTACGAGCAGTACTTC
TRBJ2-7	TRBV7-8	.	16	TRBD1	CASSSTTGVSAYEQYF	TGTGCCAGCAGCTCCACGACAGGGGTTAGCGCCTACGAGCAGTACTTC
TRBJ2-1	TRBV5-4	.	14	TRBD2	CASSLAGGGDEQFF	TGTGCCAGCAGCTTGGCAGGCGGGGGTGATGAGCAGTTCTTC
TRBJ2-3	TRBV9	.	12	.	CASSVGQDTQYF	TGTGCCAGCAGCGTAGGGCAAGATACGCAGTATTTT
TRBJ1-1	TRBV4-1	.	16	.	CASSQILGGENTEAFF	TGCGCCAGCAGCCAAATCCTCGGGGGGGAGAACACTGAAGCTTTCTTT
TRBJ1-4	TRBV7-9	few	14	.	CASSLSGAGEKLFF	TGTGCCAGCAGCTTATCAGGGGCTGGGGAAAAACTGTTTTTT
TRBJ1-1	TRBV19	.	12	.	CASSLGATEAFF	TGTGCCAGTAGTCTGGGAGCTACTGAAGCTTTCTTT
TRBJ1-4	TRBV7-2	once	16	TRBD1	CASSLGETGINEKLFF	TGTGCCAGCAGCTTAGGGGAGACAGGGATTAATGAAAAACTGTTTTTT
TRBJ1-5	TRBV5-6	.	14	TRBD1	CASSYGTGLQPQHF	TGTGCCAGCAGCTACGGGACAGGCCTTCAGCCCCAGCATTTT
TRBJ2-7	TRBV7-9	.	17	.	CASSLDVGRVGSYEQYF	TGTGCCAGCAGCTTAGACGTAGGCAGGGTTGGTTCCTACGAGCAGTACTTC
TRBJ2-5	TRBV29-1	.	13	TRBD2	CSVDPEGGETQYF	TGCAGCGTTGACCCCGAGGGAGGGGAGACCCAGTACTTC
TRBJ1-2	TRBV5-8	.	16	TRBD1	CASSLGTGGIAYGYTF	TGTGCCAGCAGCTTGGGGACAGGGGGTATCGCCTATGGCTACACCTTC
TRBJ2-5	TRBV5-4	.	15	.	CASSPARGGQETQYF	TGTGCCAGCAGCCCGGCCAGGGGTGGCCAAGAGACCCAGTACTTC
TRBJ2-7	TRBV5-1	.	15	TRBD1	CASRFGQGAESEQYF	TGCGCCAGCAGGTTTGGGCAGGGGGCAGAGAGCGAGCAGTACTTC
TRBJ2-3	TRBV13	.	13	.	CASSLGVGAGQYF	TGTGCCAGCAGCTTGGGTGTGGGGGCCGGGCAGTATTTT
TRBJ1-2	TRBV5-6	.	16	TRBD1	CASSLSPGTGKAGYTF	TGTGCCAGCAGCTTGTCCCCGGGGACAGGCAAAGCTGGCTACACCTTC
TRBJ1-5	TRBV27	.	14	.	CASSLGPYGQPQHF	TGTGCCAGCAGTTTAGGGCCATACGGTCAGCCCCAGCATTTT
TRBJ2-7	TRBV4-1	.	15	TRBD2	CASSPGTSGVYEQYF	TGCGCCAGCAGCCCAGGGACTAGCGGCGTCTACGAGCAGTACTTC
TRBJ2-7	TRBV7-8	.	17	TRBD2	CASSSRLGLAGGNEQYF	TGTGCCAGCAGCTCCCGCCTTGGACTAGCGGGAGGTAATGAGCAGTACTTC
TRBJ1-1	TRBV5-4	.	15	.	CASSSSETGPPEAFF	TGTGCCAGCAGCTCAAGCGAAACAGGGCCCCCTGAAGCTTTCTTT